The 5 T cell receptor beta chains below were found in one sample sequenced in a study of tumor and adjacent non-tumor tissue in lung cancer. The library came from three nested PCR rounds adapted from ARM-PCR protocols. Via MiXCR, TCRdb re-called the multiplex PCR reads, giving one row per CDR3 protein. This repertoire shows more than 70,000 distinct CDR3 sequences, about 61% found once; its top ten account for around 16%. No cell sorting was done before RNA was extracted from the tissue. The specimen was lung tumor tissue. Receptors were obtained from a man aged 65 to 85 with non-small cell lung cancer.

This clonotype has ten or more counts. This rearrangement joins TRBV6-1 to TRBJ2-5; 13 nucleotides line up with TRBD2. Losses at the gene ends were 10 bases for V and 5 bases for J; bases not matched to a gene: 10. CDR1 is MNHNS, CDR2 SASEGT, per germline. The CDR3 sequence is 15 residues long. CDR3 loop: CATRTSGSSRETQYF. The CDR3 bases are TGTGCCACAAGGACTAGCGGGAGCTCCAGGGAGACCCAGTACTTC.

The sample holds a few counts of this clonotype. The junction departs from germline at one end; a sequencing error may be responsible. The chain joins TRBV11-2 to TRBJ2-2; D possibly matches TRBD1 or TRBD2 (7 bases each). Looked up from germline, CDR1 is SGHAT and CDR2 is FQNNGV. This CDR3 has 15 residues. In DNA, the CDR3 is TGTGCCAGCAGCTTAGTCAGGGGGGGAACCGGGGTGCTGTTTTTT. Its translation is CASSLVRGGTGVLFF.

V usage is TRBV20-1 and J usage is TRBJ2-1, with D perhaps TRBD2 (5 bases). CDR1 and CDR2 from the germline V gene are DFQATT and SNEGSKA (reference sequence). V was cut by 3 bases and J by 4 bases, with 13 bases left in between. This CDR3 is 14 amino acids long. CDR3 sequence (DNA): TGCAGTGCTAGTGGTGGGAGTTGGTACAATGAGCAGTTCTTC. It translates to CSASGGSWYNEQFF.

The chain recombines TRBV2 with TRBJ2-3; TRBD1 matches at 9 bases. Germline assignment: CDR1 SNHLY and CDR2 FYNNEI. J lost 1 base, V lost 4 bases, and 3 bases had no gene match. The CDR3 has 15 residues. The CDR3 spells CASSAGQGRTDTQYF. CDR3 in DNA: TGTGCCAGCAGTGCCGGACAGGGGCGCACAGATACGCAGTATTTT.

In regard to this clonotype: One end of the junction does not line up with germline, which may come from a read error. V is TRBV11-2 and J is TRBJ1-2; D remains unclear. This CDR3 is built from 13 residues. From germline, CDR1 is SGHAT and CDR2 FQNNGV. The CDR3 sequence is CASSADTYYGYIF. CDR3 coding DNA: TGTGCCAGCAGCGCCGACACCTACTATGGCTACATCTTC.